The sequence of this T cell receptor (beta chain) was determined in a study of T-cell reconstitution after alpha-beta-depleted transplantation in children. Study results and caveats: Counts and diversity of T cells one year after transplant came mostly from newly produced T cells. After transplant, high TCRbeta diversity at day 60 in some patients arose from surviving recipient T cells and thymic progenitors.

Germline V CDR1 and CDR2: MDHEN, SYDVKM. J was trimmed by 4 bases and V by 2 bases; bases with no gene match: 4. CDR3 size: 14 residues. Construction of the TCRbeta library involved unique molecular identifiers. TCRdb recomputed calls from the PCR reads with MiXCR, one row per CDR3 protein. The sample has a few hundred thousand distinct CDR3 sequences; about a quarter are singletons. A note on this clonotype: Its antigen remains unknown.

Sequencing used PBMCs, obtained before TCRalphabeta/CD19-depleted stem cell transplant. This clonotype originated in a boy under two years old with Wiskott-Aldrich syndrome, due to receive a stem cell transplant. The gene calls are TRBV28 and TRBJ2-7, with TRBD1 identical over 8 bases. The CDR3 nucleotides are TGTGCCAGCAGTTTACTCACAGGGGGGTACGAGCAGTACTTC. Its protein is CASSLLTGGYEQYF.